This T cell receptor (beta chain) is drawn from a study of cytomegalovirus exposure and HLA in healthy donors. Points from the study as a whole: In a later analysis, a missense DCLRE1C variant was linked to TCR beta V- and J-gene trimming. When a later analysis compared HLA-associated TCR beta chains with equally common others, the HLA-associated chains turned out to be more clonally expanded and to have lower generation probabilities.

Losses at the gene ends were 2 bases for V and 3 bases for J; bases not matched to a gene: 2. The CDR3 contains 15 residues. Germline CDR1 and CDR2: SGHRS and YFSETQ. Researchers ran the PCR with 60 Vbeta and 13 Jbeta primers. The table came from immunoSEQ multiplex PCR; TCRdb's copy has only in-frame clones and leaves some out. The data show about 98,000 clones, around 75% seen once. Though nominally healthy at sampling, donors likely had unrecorded immune exposures. This clone was observed a handful of times. What it binds is not known. The source material was PBMCs. The sequence derives from a man aged 18-30 years in good health and CMV-seropositive. The J gene is TRBJ1-5, the V gene TRBV5-1; TRBD1 agrees at 10 bases. The CDR3 sequence: CASSFGTGDNQPQHF. The CDR3 nucleotides are TGCGCCAGCAGCTTTGGGACAGGGGACAATCAGCCCCAGCATTTT.